One and the same sample provided the 20 T cell receptor beta chains below, sequenced in a study of blood T cell dynamics during melanoma immunotherapy. The time point is: week 3, after first cycle of checkpoint inhibitor. Profiled with immunoSEQ multiplex PCR; TCRdb holds only in-frame clones, not every one. The data contain roughly 12,000 clones, roughly 83% of them singletons. The sample here was blood, taken from a patient treated with checkpoint blockade. These receptors were collected from a human donor with melanoma.

V usage is TRBV11-2 and J usage is TRBJ2-7, with no clear D. Between the trimmed V and J ends, which lost 5 bases and 4 bases, there was a span of 9 bases. The length of the CDR3 is 12 residues. Per the germline V gene, CDR1 is SGHAT and CDR2 is FQNNGV. The CDR3 region has the DNA TGTGCCAGCAGCCGTACATATTACGAGCAGTACTTC. Amino acid sequence: CASSRTYYEQYF. The full variable domain, with the rest looked up from reference TRBV11-2 and TRBJ2-7, is EAGVAQSPRYKIIEKRQSVAFWCNPISGHATLYWYQQILGQGPKLLIQFQNNGVVDDSQLPKDRFSAERLKGVDSTLKIQPAKLEDSAVYLCASSRTYYEQYFGPGTRLTVT.

The chain employs TRBV28 and TRBJ1-5, with D maybe TRBD1 (6 bases). The germline gives CDR1 MDHEN, CDR2 SYDVKM. The CDR3 runs 14 residues. V dropped 5 bases and J dropped 5 bases, with 13 bases sitting between them. CDR3 in amino acids: CASSTPGQYQPQHF. The CDR3 DNA follows: TGTGCCAGCAGTACACCTGGACAGTATCAGCCCCAGCATTTT.

About this clone: The same CDR3 can be traced to other DNA sequences in this sample. The chain joins TRBV30 to TRBJ2-5; TRBD1 matches 11 bases. The CDR3 length is 15 residues. Trimming took 4 bases from V and 1 from J; bases not matched to a gene: 5. CDR1 is GTSNPN and CDR2 is SVGIG in the germline V gene (reference sequence). The CDR3 sequence: CAWTGTGGLQETQYF. The CDR3 DNA sequence: TGTGCCTGGACAGGGACAGGGGGGCTCCAAGAGACCCAGTACTTC.

V usage is TRBV11-1 and J usage is TRBJ2-7; maybe TRBD2 (7 bases). This CDR3 is 15 amino acids long. In germline, CDR1 is SGHAT, CDR2 FQDESV (reference sequence). The germline V and J ends were trimmed by 1 base and 3 bases, with 13 bases remaining between them. The CDR3 region is CASSLEGGARYEQYF. For the CDR3, the DNA is TGTGCCAGCAGCTTAGAAGGGGGGGCCCGCTACGAGCAGTACTTC.

Comments on this clone: The junction differs from germline at one of its ends, possibly a read error. The chain links TRBV19 to TRBJ2-1; 7 nucleotides line up with TRBD1. The germline V gene encodes CDR1 LNHDA and CDR2 SQIVND (reference sequence). There are 16 residues in the CDR3. The CDR3 protein is CAGSLRINRGKNEQFF. Written as DNA, the CDR3 is TGTGCCGGTAGTCTCCGAATCAACAGGGGAAAGAATGAGCAGTTCTTC.

The chain employs TRBV15 and TRBJ2-3; 9 bases line up with TRBD1. CDR1 and CDR2 (germline): LNHNV, YYDKDF (reference sequence). V lost 4 bases and J lost 3; bases outside the gene matches: 5. The CDR3 totals 15 residues. The chain's CDR3 is CATSKDRGGTDTQYF. The CDR3, as DNA: TGTGCCACCAGCAAGGACAGGGGAGGAACAGATACGCAGTATTTT.

The chain combines TRBV6-1 with TRBJ2-7; possible D gene TRBD2, 5 bases. CDR1 is MNHNS, CDR2 SASEGT, per germline. V lost 5 bases and J lost 6, with 14 bases in between. CDR3 length: 13 residues. CDR3 protein: CASSPKGAGEQYF. DNA of the CDR3: TGTGCCAGCAGTCCCAAGGGAGCTGGCGAGCAGTACTTC.

The chain couples TRBV7-2 to TRBJ2-5; tentatively, D is TRBD2 (5 bases). Germline values: CDR1 SGHTA, CDR2 FQGNSA. The CDR3 runs 16 residues. V was trimmed by 5 bases and J by 2 bases, leaving 18 bases between them. In DNA form, the CDR3 reads TGTGCCAGCAGCACCCGTGTGACTATTAATCAAGAGACCCAGTACTTC. This encodes CASSTRVTINQETQYF.

The V and J genes are TRBV25-1 and TRBJ2-7, with TRBD1 matching over 9 bases. Per the germline V gene, CDR1 is MGHDK and CDR2 is SYGVNS. The CDR3 spans 13 residues. The junction had 9 bases not matched to a gene; V was cut back by 3 bases and J by 12 bases. CDR3 nucleotide sequence: TGTGCCAGCAGTGATGGTTCGACAGGGGGTGGGTACTTC. Protein: CASSDGSTGGGYF.

This clone was recorded once. V is TRBV5-8 and J is TRBJ1-2, with 8 bases that match TRBD1. There are 15 residues in the CDR3. Germline-derived CDR1 and CDR2 are SGHTS and YDEGEE. The V gene end was trimmed by 4 bases and the J gene end by 3 bases; junction bases not matched to a gene: 8. The CDR3 region has the DNA TGTGCCAGCAGCAAAGGACAGGGATCGTACTATGGCTACACCTTC. Translating gives CASSKGQGSYYGYTF.

The chain recombines TRBV5-1 with TRBJ1-1, with TRBD1 matching 7 bases. The junction had 11 bases not matched to a gene; V was cut back by 3 bases and J by 6 bases. From germline, CDR1 is SGHRS and CDR2 YFSETQ. The CDR3 spans 15 residues. The CDR3 DNA reads TGCGCCAGCAGCTATACAGGGGCGGAACAATCTGAAGCTTTCTTT. Translation gives CASSYTGAEQSEAFF.

The chain combines TRBV6-5 with TRBJ1-5; D is possibly TRBD1 (6 bases). V was clipped by 4 bases and J by 1 base, with 11 bases between them. The CDR3 has 15 amino acids. Germline lookup yields CDR1 MNHEY and CDR2 SVGAGI. The CDR3 DNA sequence: TGTGCCAGCAGTTTTTCGGGGGCGAGCAATCAGCCCCAGCATTTT. Its translation is CASSFSGASNQPQHF.

The rearrangement joins TRBV25-1 to TRBJ2-7; 9 bases align to TRBD1. V gave up 1 base and J gave up 4 bases; unmatched junction bases: 2. The CDR3 runs to 14 residues. Germline CDR1 MGHDK, CDR2 SYGVNS. The CDR3 DNA reads as TGTGCCAGCAGTGAATCGACAGGGGGATACGAGCAGTACTTC. Protein: CASSESTGGYEQYF.

CDR3 sequence: CAISVGGIAYEQYF. The CDR3 coding sequence is TGTGCCATCAGTGTTGGGGGAATTGCGTACGAGCAGTACTTC. The chain carries TRBV10-3 and TRBJ2-7, with D possibly being TRBD1 or TRBD2 (5 bases each). The CDR3 length is 14 residues. The V gene lost 4 bases and the J gene lost 4 bases, with 14 bases spanning the gap. CDR1 and CDR2 (germline): ENHRY, SYGVKD.

This clone was recorded only once. The rearrangement uses TRBV19 and TRBJ1-2; possible D gene TRBD1, 5 bases. Trimming shortened V by 5 bases and J by 4 bases, and 11 bases separated the two germline ends. The germline V gene encodes CDR1 LNHDA and CDR2 SQIVND (reference sequence). The CDR3 spans 13 residues. The CDR3 DNA sequence: TGTGCCAGTAGTGACAGTCTAGGCTATGGCTACACCTTC. Translated: CASSDSLGYGYTF. Together with reference TRBV19 and TRBJ1-2, the CDR3 gives the full variable domain: DGGITQSPKYLFRKEGQNVTLSCEQNLNHDAMYWYRQDPGQGLRLIYYSQIVNDFQKGDIAEGYSVSREKKESFPLTVTSAQKNPTAFYLCASSDSLGYGYTFGSGTRLTVV.

This chain links TRBV28 with TRBJ2-3; possible D gene TRBD1, 6 bases. The length of the CDR3 is 18 residues. V was shortened by 3 bases and J by 5 bases, with 24 bases between the two germline ends. Looked up from germline, CDR1 is MDHEN and CDR2 is SYDVKM. The CDR3 DNA reads TGTGCCAGCAGTTTTTCCCCTGGGCTGGGGGCTTTGGTAGATACGCAGTATTTT. The encoded protein is CASSFSPGLGALVDTQYF.

The chain links TRBV10-3 to TRBJ1-1, with D unresolved. Trimming stripped 11 bases from V and 3 bases from J, with 10 bases between. Per the germline V gene, CDR1 is ENHRY and CDR2 is SYGVKD. The CDR3 extends over 11 amino acids. The CDR3, as DNA: TGTGCCTCTCGGGCGGACACTGAAGCTTTCTTT. This encodes CASRADTEAFF.

The V and J genes are TRBV9 and TRBJ2-5; 8 bases match TRBD1. Unmatched junction bases numbered 1, after V lost 4 bases and J lost 2 bases. This CDR3 spans 13 amino acids. Germline-derived CDR1 and CDR2 are SGDLS and YYNGEE. As DNA, the CDR3 is TGTGCCAGCAGCTGGACAGGGCAAGAGACCCAGTACTTC. It encodes CASSWTGQETQYF.

CDR3 region: CASSYSDSYEQYF. As DNA, the CDR3 is TGTGCCAGCAGTTACTCAGACAGCTACGAGCAGTACTTC. V gene TRBV6-6 combines with J gene TRBJ2-7, with a weak D call TRBD1 (5 bases). Germline V gene data show CDR1 as MNHNY and CDR2 as SVGAGI (reference sequence). The V and J ends lost 0 bases and 3 bases respectively, with 6 bases between them. This CDR3 spans 13 amino acids.

This clone has only a few counts. The gene calls are TRBV19 and TRBJ1-2; D might be TRBD1 (6 bases). Trimming left V 5 bases short and J 1 base short, with 11 bases between. CDR1 and CDR2 from the germline V gene are LNHDA and SQIVND (reference sequence). This CDR3 region has 14 residues. The CDR3 protein is CASSLSRGNYGYTF. CDR3 nucleotides: TGTGCCAGTAGTCTATCCAGGGGTAACTATGGCTACACCTTC.